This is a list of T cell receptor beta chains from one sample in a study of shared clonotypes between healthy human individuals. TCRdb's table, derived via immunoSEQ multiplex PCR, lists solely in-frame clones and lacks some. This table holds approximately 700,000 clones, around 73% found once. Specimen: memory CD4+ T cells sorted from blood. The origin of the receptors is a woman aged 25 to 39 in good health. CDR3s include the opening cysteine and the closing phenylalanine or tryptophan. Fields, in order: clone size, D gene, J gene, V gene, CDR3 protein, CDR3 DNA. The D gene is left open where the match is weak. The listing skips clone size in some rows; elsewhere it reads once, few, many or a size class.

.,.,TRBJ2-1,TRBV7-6,CASSFGTGYDEQFF,TGTGCCAGCAGCTTCGGTACAGGGTACGATGAGCAGTTCTTC
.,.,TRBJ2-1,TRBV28,CASSYIVGVGSHEQFF,TGTGCCAGCAGCTACATTGTGGGGGTCGGGAGCCATGAGCAGTTCTTC
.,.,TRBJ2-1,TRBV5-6,CASILSGDLDNEQFF,TGTGCCAGCATTCTATCCGGGGATCTAGACAATGAGCAGTTCTTC
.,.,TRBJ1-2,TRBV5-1,CASSLGFGDLTYGYTF,TGCGCCAGCAGCTTGGGATTCGGGGATCTTACTTATGGCTACACCTTC
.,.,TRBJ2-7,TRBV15,CATSPLGVGEQYF,TGTGCCACCAGCCCCCTCGGGGTGGGCGAGCAGTACTTC
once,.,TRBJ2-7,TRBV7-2,CASSLRWSYEQYF,TGTGCCAGCAGCTTACGGTGGTCCTACGAGCAGTACTTC
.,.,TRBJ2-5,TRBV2,CASSRTGSTKETQYF,TGTGCCAGCAGTCGGACCGGGAGCACGAAAGAGACCCAGTACTTC
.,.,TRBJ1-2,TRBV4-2,CASSQDRLFGYTF,TGTGCCAGCAGCCAAGATCGGCTCTTTGGCTACACCTTC
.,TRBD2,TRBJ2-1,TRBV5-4,CASSGDSGAENEQFF,TGTGCCAGCAGCGGGGATAGCGGGGCCGAGAATGAGCAGTTCTTC
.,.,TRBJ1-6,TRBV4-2,CASSQAGEDSPLHF,TGTGCCAGCAGCCAAGCTGGGGAGGACTCACCCCTCCACTTT
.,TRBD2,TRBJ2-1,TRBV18,CASSQLAGLAGAEQFF,TGTGCCAGCTCACAACTAGCGGGACTAGCGGGAGCTGAGCAGTTCTTC
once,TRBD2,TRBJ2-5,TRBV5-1,CASSLLTGGRALGETQYF,TGCGCCAGCAGCTTGTTGACCGGCGGGAGGGCGCTCGGGGAGACCCAGTACTTC
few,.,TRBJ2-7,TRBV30,CAWKGSGKIYEQYF,TGTGCCTGGAAAGGGAGCGGCAAAATTTACGAGCAGTACTTC
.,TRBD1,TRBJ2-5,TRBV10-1,CASSEGGTGETQYF,TGCGCCAGCAGTGAGGGCGGGACAGGAGAGACCCAGTACTTC
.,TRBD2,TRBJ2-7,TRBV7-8,CASSPILPGLAGHYEQYF,TGTGCCAGCAGCCCAATTCTCCCGGGACTAGCGGGGCACTACGAGCAGTACTTC
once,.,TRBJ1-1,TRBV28,CASSSPGQVRRAFF,TGTGCCAGCAGTTCCCCTGGGCAAGTTCGTCGGGCTTTCTTT
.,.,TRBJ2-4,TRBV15,CATSRDKSIAKNIQYF,TGTGCCACCAGCAGAGATAAGAGCATCGCCAAAAACATTCAGTACTTC
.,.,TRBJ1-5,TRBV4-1,CASSLNTGGIQSNQPQHF,TGCGCCAGCAGCCTCAACACGGGGGGAATACAAAGCAATCAGCCCCAGCATTTT
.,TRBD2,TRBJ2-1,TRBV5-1,CASSLSLDSGRSNEQFF,TGCGCCAGCAGCTTGTCCCTCGATAGCGGGAGATCCAATGAGCAGTTCTTC
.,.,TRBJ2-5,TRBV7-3,CASSLNERETQYF,TGTGCCAGCAGTCTTAATGAGCGGGAGACCCAGTACTTC
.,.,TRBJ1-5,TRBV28,CASSPAGWYSNQPQHF,TGTGCCAGCAGTCCGGCAGGATGGTATAGCAATCAGCCCCAGCATTTT
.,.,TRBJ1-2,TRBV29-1,CSVRGEFRYGYTF,TGCAGCGTAAGAGGAGAGTTTCGGTATGGCTACACCTTC
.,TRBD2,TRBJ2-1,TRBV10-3,CAIGGGLGANNEQFF,TGTGCCATCGGGGGGGGACTTGGAGCGAACAATGAGCAGTTCTTC
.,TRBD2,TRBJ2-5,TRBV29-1,CSVDKGGETQYF,TGCAGCGTTGACAAGGGAGGGGAGACCCAGTACTTC
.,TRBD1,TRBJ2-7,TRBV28,CASSNRDRVPHEQYF,TGTGCCAGCAGCAATAGGGACAGGGTTCCCCACGAGCAGTACTTC
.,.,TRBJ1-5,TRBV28,CASSSRQGKFQPQHF,TGTGCCAGCAGTTCACGTCAGGGGAAATTTCAGCCCCAGCATTTT
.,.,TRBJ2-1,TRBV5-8,CASSIQGRTYNEQFF,TGTGCCAGCAGCATTCAGGGTAGAACCTACAATGAGCAGTTCTTC
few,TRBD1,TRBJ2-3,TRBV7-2,CASSFTGTGGHTQYF,TGTGCCAGCAGCTTTACCGGGACAGGGGGACATACGCAGTATTTT
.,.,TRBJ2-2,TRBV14,CASSQVQNTGELFF,TGTGCCAGCAGCCAAGTTCAGAACACCGGGGAGCTGTTTTTT
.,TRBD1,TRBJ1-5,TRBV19,CASTDSGTASNQPQHF,TGTGCCAGTACGGACTCTGGGACAGCTAGCAATCAGCCCCAGCATTTT
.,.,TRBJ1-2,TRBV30,CAWSVLSRLVGSYTF,TGTGCCTGGAGTGTACTTTCCCGCTTGGTGGGTAGCTACACCTTC
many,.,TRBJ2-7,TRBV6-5,CASSRDFSSYEQYF,TGTGCCAGCAGCAGGGACTTTAGCTCCTACGAGCAGTACTTC
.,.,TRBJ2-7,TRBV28,CASSSPSSHRGFYEQYF,TGTGCCAGCAGTTCCCCTTCAAGTCACCGGGGCTTCTACGAGCAGTACTTC
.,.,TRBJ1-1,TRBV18,CASSPRANTEAFF,TGTGCCAGCTCGCCGAGAGCGAACACTGAAGCTTTCTTT
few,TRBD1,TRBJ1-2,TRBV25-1,CASSADHGTVAYF,TGTGCCAGCAGTGCCGACCATGGGACAGTAGCCTACTTC
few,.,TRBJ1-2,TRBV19,CASSRRDYGYTF,TGTGCCAGTAGCCGCAGGGACTATGGCTACACCTTC
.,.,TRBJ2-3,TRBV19,CATQTAAATDTQYF,TGTGCCACCCAAACGGCAGCGGCCACAGATACGCAGTATTTT